A selection of T cell receptor beta chains follows, all from one sample in a study of T cells in Graves' hyperthyroidism and ophthalmopathy. One entry per CDR3 protein, called by TCRdb with MiXCR from the multiplex PCR reads. The sample consists of hundreds of thousands of distinct CDR3 sequences, approximately 40% of them appearing once. The source material was blood. The source is a man aged 18 to 29 with Graves' hyperthyroidism. Each CDR3 is given with its conserved first and last residue. Fields, in order: D gene, V gene, clone size, J gene, CDR3 protein, CDR3 DNA. The D gene is left open where the match is weak. Size is stated for part of the rows, as once, few or many counts, or as a class when the clone is expanded.

.	TRBV4-1	.	TRBJ2-7	CASSQPGPSYEQYF	TGCGCCAGCAGCCAACCGGGACCTAGCTACGAGCAGTACTTC
.	TRBV4-2	few	TRBJ1-1	CASSHFRDGGAFF	TGTGCCAGCAGCCACTTCCGGGACGGGGGAGCTTTCTTT
TRBD2	TRBV24-1	.	TRBJ2-7	CATSPGGLAGFYERYF	TGTGCCACCTCCCCAGGGGGGCTAGCGGGATTCTACGAGCGGTACTTC
.	TRBV29-1	many	TRBJ2-7	CSVVGRTAYEQYF	TGCAGCGTTGTGGGGCGAACCGCCTACGAGCAGTACTTC
TRBD1	TRBV2	.	TRBJ1-1	CTSSETGDTEAFF	TGTACCAGCTCTGAAACAGGGGACACTGAAGCTTTCTTT
.	TRBV12-3/TRBV12-4	.	TRBJ2-7	CASSSRNKQYF	TGTGCCAGCAGCTCACGTAACAAGCAGTACTTC
.	TRBV29-1	many	TRBJ2-2	CSVDGDTGELFF	TGCAGCGTTGATGGGGACACCGGGGAGCTGTTTTTT
.	TRBV12-5	few	TRBJ1-2	CASGLPGGYTF	TGTGCTAGTGGTTTACCGGGGGGCTACACCTTC
TRBD1	TRBV13	.	TRBJ1-1	CASSHTTGLNTEAFF	TGTGCCAGCAGCCATACGACAGGGTTGAACACTGAAGCTTTCTTT
.	TRBV20-1	.	TRBJ1-3	CSAQRGYRNTIYF	TGCAGTGCCCAAAGGGGGTACAGAAACACCATATATTTT
TRBD1	TRBV7-3	few	TRBJ2-2	CASSTRQGVGTGELFF	TGTGCCAGCAGCACACGACAGGGGGTTGGAACCGGGGAGCTGTTTTTT
TRBD1	TRBV29-1	.	TRBJ1-1	CSVEIGGGTGRAFF	TGCAGCGTTGAAATTGGGGGTGGGACAGGGAGGGCTTTCTTT
TRBD1	TRBV11-3	few	TRBJ2-2	CASSLEGGAGELFF	TGTGCCAGCAGCTTAGAAGGGGGCGCGGGGGAGCTGTTTTTT
.	TRBV29-1	many	TRBJ1-4	CSGALAQGDEKLFF	TGCAGCGGTGCTTTAGCTCAGGGTGATGAAAAACTGTTTTTT
TRBD1	TRBV29-1	.	TRBJ2-7	CSVMGQGTHEQYF	TGCAGCGTAATGGGACAGGGAACCCACGAGCAGTACTTC